What follows is one TCR beta chain and its context. The V gene's germline CDR1 is SGHAT and CDR2 FQNNGV. Trimming cost V 0 bases and J 1 base, with 11 bases left between them. This CDR3 is 16 amino acids long. This sample is drawn from a study of blood T cell repertoires in COVID-19. TCRdb's table, derived via immunoSEQ multiplex PCR, lists solely in-frame clones and lacks some. The table includes 210,000 or so clones, around 82% detected once. The rearrangement joins TRBV11-2 to TRBJ2-3; possible D gene TRBD1, 6 bases. Sequenced: peripheral blood. The receptor comes from a man aged 50 to 60 with active or convalescent COVID-19. CDR3 protein: CASSLETGIGTDTQYF. The CDR3 nucleotides read TGTGCCAGCAGCTTAGAGACAGGAATAGGCACAGATACGCAGTATTTT.